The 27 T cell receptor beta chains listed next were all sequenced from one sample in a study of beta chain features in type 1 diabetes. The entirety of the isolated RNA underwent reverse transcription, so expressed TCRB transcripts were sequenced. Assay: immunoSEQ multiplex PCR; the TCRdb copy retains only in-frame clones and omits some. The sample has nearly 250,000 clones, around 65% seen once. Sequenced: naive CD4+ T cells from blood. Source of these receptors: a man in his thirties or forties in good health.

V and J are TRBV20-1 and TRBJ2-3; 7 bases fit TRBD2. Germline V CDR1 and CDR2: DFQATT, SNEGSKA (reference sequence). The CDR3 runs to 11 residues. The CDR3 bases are TGCAGCGGGACTAAATCAGATACGCAGTATTTT. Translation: CSGTKSDTQYF.

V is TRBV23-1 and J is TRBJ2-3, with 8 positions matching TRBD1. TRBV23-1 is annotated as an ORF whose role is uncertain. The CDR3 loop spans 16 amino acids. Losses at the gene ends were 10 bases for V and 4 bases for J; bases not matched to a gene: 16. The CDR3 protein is CATLKKGRGRPDTQYF. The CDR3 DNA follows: TGCGCCACCTTAAAAAAGGGCAGGGGGCGACCAGATACGCAGTATTTT.

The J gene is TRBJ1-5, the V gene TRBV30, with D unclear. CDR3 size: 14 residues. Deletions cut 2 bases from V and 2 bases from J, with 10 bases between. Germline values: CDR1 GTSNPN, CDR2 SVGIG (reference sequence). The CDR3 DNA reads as TGTGCCTGGAGTCTCGGGGTGGGCAATCAGCCCCAGCATTTT. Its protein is CAWSLGVGNQPQHF.

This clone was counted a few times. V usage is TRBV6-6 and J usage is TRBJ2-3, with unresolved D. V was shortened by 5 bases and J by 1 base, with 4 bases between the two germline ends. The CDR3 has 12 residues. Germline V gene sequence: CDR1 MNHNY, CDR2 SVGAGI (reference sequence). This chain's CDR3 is CASSPRTDTQYF. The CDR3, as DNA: TGTGCCAGCAGTCCTCGCACAGATACGCAGTATTTT.

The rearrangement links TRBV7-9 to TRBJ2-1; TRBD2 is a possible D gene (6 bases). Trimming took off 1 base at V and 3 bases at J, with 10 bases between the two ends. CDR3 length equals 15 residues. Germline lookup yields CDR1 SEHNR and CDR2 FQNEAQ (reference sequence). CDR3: CASSLGTSHYNEQFF. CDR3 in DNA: TGTGCCAGCAGCTTAGGCACTAGCCACTACAATGAGCAGTTCTTC. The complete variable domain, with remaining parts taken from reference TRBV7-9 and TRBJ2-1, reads DTGVSQNPRHKITKRGQNVTFRCDPISEHNRLYWYRQTLGQGPEFLTYFQNEAQLEKSRLLSDRFSAERPKGSFSTLEIQRTEQGDSAMYLCASSLGTSHYNEQFFGPGTRLTVL.

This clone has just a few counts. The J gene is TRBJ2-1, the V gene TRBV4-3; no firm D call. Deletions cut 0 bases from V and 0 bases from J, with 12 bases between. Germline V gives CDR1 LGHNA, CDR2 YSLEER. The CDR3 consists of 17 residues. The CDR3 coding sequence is TGCGCCAGCAGCCAAGATAGGCAGATGAGCTCCTACAATGAGCAGTTCTTC. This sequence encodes CASSQDRQMSSYNEQFF.

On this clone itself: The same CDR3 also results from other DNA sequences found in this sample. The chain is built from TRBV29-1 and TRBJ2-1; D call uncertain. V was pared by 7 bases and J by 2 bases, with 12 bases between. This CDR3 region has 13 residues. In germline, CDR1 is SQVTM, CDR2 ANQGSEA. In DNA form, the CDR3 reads TGCAGCGCAGGAACCGGTCCCTACAATGAGCAGTTCTTC. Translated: CSAGTGPYNEQFF.

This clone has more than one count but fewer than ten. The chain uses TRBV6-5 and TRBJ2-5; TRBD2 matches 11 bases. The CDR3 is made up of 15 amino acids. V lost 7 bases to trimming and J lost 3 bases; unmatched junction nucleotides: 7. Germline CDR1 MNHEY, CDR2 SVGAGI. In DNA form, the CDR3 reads TGTGCCAGCACCGTTGAGACTAGCGGGGAAGAGACCCAGTACTTC. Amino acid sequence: CASTVETSGEETQYF.

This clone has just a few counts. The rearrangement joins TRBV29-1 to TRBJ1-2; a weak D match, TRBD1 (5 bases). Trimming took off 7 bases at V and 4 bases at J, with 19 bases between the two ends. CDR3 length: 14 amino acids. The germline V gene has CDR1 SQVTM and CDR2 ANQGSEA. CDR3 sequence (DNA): TGCAGCGCACGGGACGGTAAAGGTGGCTATGGCTACACCTTC. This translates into CSARDGKGGYGYTF.

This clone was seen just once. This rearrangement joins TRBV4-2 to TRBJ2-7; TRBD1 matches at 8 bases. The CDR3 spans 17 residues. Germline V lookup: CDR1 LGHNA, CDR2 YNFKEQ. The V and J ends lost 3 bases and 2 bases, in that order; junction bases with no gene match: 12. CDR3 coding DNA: TGTGCCAGCAGCCAGGGGGGACAGGAGGCGGCACCCTACGAGCAGTACTTC. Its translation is CASSQGGQEAAPYEQYF.

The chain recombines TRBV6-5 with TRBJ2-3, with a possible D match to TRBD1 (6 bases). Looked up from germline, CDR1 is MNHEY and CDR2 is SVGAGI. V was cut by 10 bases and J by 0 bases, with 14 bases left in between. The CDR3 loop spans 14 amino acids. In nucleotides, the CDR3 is TGTGCCACCCGGCGGACAGTTAGCACAGATACGCAGTATTTT. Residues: CATRRTVSTDTQYF.

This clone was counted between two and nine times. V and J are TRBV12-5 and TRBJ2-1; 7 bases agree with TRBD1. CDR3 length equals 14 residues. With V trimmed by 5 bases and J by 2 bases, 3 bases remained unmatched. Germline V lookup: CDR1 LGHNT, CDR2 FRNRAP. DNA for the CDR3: TGTGCTAGTGGTCCTGGGACAGCCTACAATGAGCAGTTCTTC. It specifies CASGPGTAYNEQFF.

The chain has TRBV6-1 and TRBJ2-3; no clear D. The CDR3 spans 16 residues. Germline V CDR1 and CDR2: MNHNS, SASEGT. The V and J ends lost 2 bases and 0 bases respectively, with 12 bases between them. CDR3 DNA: TGTGCCAGCAGTGAATGGAGTGTCGGGAGCACAGATACGCAGTATTTT. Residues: CASSEWSVGSTDTQYF.

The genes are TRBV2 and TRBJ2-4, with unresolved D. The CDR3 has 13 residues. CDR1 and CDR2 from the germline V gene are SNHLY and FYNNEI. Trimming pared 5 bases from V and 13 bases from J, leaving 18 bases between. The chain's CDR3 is CASSPPPTTSQYF. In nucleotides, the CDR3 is TGTGCCAGCAGTCCCCCCCCGACAACTTCCCAGTACTTC. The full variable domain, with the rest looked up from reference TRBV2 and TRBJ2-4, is EPEVTQTPSHQVTQMGQEVILRCVPISNHLYFYWYRQILGQKVEFLVSFYNNEISEKSEIFDDQFSVERPDGSNFTLKIRSTKLEDSAMYFCASSPPPTTSQYFGAGTRLSVL.

This CDR3 reads CASSPWASGPYEQYF. For the CDR3, the DNA is TGTGCCAGCAGTCCTTGGGCTAGCGGCCCCTACGAGCAGTACTTC. The chain uses TRBV6-5 and TRBJ2-7; 7 bases are shared with TRBD2. CDR1 is MNHEY, CDR2 SVGAGI, per germline. The CDR3 length is 15 residues. The V gene end was trimmed by 5 bases and the J gene end by 2 bases; junction bases not matched to a gene: 9.

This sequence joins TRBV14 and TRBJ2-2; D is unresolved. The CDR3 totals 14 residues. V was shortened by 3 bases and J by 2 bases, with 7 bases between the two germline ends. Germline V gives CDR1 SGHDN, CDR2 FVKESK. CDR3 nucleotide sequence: TGTGCCAGCAGCCAGGGGTTCAACACCGGGGAGCTGTTTTTT. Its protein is CASSQGFNTGELFF.

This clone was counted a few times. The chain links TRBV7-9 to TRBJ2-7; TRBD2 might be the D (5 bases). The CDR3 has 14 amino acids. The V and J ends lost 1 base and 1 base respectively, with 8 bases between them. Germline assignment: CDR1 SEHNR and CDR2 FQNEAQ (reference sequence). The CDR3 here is CASSLVGGSYEQYF. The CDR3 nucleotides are TGTGCCAGCAGCTTAGTCGGCGGGTCCTACGAGCAGTACTTC.

The CDR3 DNA sequence: TGTGCCAGCAGTGGACTTAAAGAGACCCAGTACTTC. Translating gives CASSGLKETQYF. This rearrangement joins TRBV2 to TRBJ2-5; D is undetermined. Deletions cut 4 bases from V and 3 bases from J, with 6 bases between. The CDR3 length is 12 residues. CDR1 is SNHLY and CDR2 is FYNNEI in the germline V gene.

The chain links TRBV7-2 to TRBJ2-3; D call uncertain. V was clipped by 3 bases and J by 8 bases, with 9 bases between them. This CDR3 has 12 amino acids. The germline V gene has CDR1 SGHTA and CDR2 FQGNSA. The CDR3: CASSFDWFTQYF. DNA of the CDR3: TGTGCCAGCAGCTTCGACTGGTTTACGCAGTATTTT.

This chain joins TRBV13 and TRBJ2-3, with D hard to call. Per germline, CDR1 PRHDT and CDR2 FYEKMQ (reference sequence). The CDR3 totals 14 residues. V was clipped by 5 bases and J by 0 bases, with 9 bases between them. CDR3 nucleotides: TGTGCCAGCAGCCCGAACCCTAGCACAGATACGCAGTATTTT. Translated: CASSPNPSTDTQYF. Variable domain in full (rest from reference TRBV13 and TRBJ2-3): AAGVIQSPRHLIKEKRETATLKCYPIPRHDTVYWYQQGPGQDPQFLISFYEKMQSDKGSIPDRFSAQQFSDYHSELNMSSLELGDSALYFCASSPNPSTDTQYFGPGTRLTVL.

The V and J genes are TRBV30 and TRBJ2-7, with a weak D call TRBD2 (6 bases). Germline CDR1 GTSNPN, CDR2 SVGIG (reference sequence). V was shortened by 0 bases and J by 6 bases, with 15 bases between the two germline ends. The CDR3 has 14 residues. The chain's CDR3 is CAWSVAGRPFEQYF. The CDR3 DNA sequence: TGTGCCTGGAGTGTAGCGGGCCGCCCCTTCGAGCAGTACTTC.

The CDR3 reads CSVRRTGATDTQYF. As DNA, the CDR3 is TGCAGCGTTCGACGGACGGGGGCCACAGATACGCAGTATTTT. This chain uses TRBV29-1 with TRBJ2-3; the D gene could be TRBD1 or TRBD2 (6 bases each). Deletions cut 5 bases from V and 2 bases from J, with 14 bases between. The CDR3 is 14 residues long. Per the germline V gene, CDR1 is SQVTM and CDR2 is ANQGSEA.

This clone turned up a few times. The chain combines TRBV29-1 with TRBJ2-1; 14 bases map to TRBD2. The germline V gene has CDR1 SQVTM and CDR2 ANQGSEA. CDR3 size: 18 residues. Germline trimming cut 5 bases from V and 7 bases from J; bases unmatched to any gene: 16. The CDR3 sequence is CSVRRSPGTSGRGNEQFF. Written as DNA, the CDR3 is TGCAGCGTTAGAAGAAGCCCCGGGACTAGCGGGAGAGGGAATGAGCAGTTCTTC.

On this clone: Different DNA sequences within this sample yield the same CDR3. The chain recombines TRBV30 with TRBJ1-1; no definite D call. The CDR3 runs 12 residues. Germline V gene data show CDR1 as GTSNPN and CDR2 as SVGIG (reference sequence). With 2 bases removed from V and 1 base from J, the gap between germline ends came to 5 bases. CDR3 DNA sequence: TGTGCCTGGAGTCGGAGGAACACTGAAGCTTTCTTT. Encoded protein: CAWSRRNTEAFF.

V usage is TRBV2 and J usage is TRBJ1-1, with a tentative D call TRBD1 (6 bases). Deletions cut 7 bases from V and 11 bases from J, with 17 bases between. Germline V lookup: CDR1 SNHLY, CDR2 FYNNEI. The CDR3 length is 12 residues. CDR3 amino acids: CASTWDIPGAFF. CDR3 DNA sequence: TGTGCCAGCACCTGGGACATCCCTGGGGCTTTCTTT.

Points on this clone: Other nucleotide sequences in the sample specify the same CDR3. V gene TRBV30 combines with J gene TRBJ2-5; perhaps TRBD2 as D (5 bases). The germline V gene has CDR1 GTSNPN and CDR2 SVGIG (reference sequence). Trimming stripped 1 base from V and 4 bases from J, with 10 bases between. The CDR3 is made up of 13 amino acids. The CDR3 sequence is CAWSGGRGETQYF. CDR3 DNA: TGTGCCTGGAGTGGCGGGCGCGGAGAGACCCAGTACTTC.

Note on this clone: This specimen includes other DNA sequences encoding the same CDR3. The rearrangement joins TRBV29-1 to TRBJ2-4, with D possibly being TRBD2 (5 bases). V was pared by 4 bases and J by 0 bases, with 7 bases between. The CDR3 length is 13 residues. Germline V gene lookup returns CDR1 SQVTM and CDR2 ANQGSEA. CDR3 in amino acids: CSVGGLAKNIQYF. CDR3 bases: TGCAGCGTTGGAGGACTAGCCAAAAACATTCAGTACTTC. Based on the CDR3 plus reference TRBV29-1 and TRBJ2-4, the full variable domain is SAVISQKPSRDICQRGTSLTIQCQVDSQVTMMFWYRQQPGQSLTLIATANQGSEATYESGFVIDKFPISRPNLTFSTLTVSNMSPEDSSIYLCSVGGLAKNIQYFGAGTRLSVL.